This T cell receptor (beta chain) derives from a study of CD8 T cells in ankylosing spondylitis. Whole-study findings and limits: Reported data indicate significant enrichment of disease-linked clones within matched ankylosing spondylitis synovial fluid.

With respect to this clonotype: Its antigen is as yet unknown.

The CDR3 has 18 residues. The germline V gene has CDR1 DFQATT and CDR2 SNEGSKA (reference sequence). With V trimmed by 0 bases and J by 9 bases, 18 bases remained unmatched. TCRdb re-called the 5' RACE reads with MiXCR, one entry per CDR3 protein. Of some 270,000 distinct CDR3 sequences listed, roughly 32% are singletons. The clonotype was recovered from a male donor with ankylosing spondylitis or in good health (not recorded which). Source material: blood, either unsorted or a sorted T cell fraction (not recorded which). The J gene is TRBJ2-1, the V gene TRBV20-1; 9 nucleotides line up with TRBD2. The CDR3 DNA reads as TGCAGTGCTAGAGACAACCCGCCTAGCGGGGAGGGTGTCGGTGAGCAGTTCTTC. It is translated as CSARDNPPSGEGVGEQFF.